Included here is one T cell receptor (beta chain) sequence, with context. The CDR3 is 12 residues long. Between the trimmed V and J ends, which lost 3 bases and 11 bases, there was a span of 13 bases. Looked up from germline, CDR1 is MNHEY and CDR2 is SMNVEV (reference sequence). This sample is drawn from a study of T-cell reconstitution after alpha-beta-depleted transplantation in children. Preparation of the TCRbeta library was carried out with unique molecular identifiers. TCRdb reprocessed the PCR reads via MiXCR and lists one record per CDR3 protein. The repertoire includes 500,000 or so distinct CDR3 sequences, approximately 32% of them detected once, and about 2.3% sits in the top ten.

The sequence derives from a human donor who donated a stem cell graft to a child with aplastic anemia. The J gene is TRBJ1-1, the V gene TRBV27; perhaps TRBD1 as D (6 bases). This specimen was PBMCs from the stem cell graft donor, taken from the stem cell graft. CDR3 sequence (DNA): TGTGCCAGCAGTTTCCGGACAGTTGAGGCTTTCTTT. This translates into CASSFRTVEAFF.